This T cell receptor beta chain was recovered during a study of cytomegalovirus exposure and HLA in healthy donors. Study-wide results and limits: A prior analysis recorded that most TCR beta V segments were productive about 87% or about 30% of the time. Reportedly, diagnosis of cytomegalovirus status by the classifier showed high specificity and sensitivity.

PCR employed 60 Vbeta and 13 Jbeta primers. Measured with immunoSEQ multiplex PCR; TCRdb has only the in-frame clones, and not every one. The sample has about 160,000 clones, about 77% seen once; the top ten hold about 1.3%. As concerns this clone: Its antigen is not identified.

The sequence was collected from a man aged 30 to 39 in good health and CMV-seronegative. The source material was PBMCs.

The DNA for the CDR3 is TGTGCCACCTTGGGGGGATCCTACGAGCAGTACTTC. Translating it yields CATLGGSYEQYF. The chain combines TRBV25-1 with TRBJ2-7; TRBD2 might be the D (6 bases). Germline CDR1 and CDR2: MGHDK and SYGVNS. CDR3 length: 12 amino acids. Trimming cost V 10 bases and J 1 base, with 11 bases left between them.